This T cell receptor beta chain emerged from a study of T cell responses to AZD1222 COVID-19 vaccine (dated by TCRdb to the early 2020s). For context, the study as a whole: AZD1222 recipients whose second dose came at about 4 weeks and those whose second dose came at about 12 weeks were combined into one group, since spike-specific TCR depth and breadth did not differ between the two schedules. A total of just over 230 trial participants underwent TCR sequencing, of whom 207 received two doses of AZD1222 and some 25 received two doses of the MenACWY control vaccine. Trial participants were enrolled into age subgroups of 18-55, 56-69 and 70-plus years, which contained roughly 150, 30 and 60 TCR-sequenced participants, respectively.

V and J are truncated by 7 bases and 4 bases respectively, leaving an intervening sequence of 20 bases. In the germline V gene, CDR1 corresponds to MDHEN and CDR2 to SYDVKM. Measured from the cysteine to the phenylalanine, the CDR3 is 16 residues long. Only the CDR3 portion is preserved as DNA: 48 bases, with reading frame beginning at the first base. As concerns this clone: The antigen it binds to is not known. Base qualities are not provided; no much larger clone lies one nucleotide away.

The CDR3 regions of human TCRbeta chains were subjected to immunosequencing. As for how the authors treated the data: TCRs in the repertoires were compared against a reference library of SARS-CoV-2-specific TCRs that had been generated with the MIRA antigen-specificity platform. Breadth was defined as the fraction of unique TCRs that were SARS-CoV-2-associated. Depth was defined as the fraction of total T cells that were SARS-CoV-2-associated. Using the MIRA data, each spike-specific TCR was assigned both to the spike region to which the TCR was reactive and to a CD4 or CD8 class. Log10-transformed breadth and depth values were compared by one-way ANOVA with Sidak's multiple comparisons tests. The clones in this table, taken by TCRdb from immuneACCESS, are in-frame only. Not every clone is retained; where verified, under half of the shortfall comes from an unresolved V gene, and the cause of the rest is unknown. D and trimming were read from the DNA, whereas the V and J calls and clone size are those reported in that table. Here the sample has just under 90,000 clones; 88% occur a single time. 4.5% to 6% of the sample is in the top ten clones.

The study at large found these results: In the small 56-69-year group, the increase in depth fell short of significance, most likely because of low power. The vaccine-associated CD4 TCRs covered the entire spike protein, and the dominant responses fell in regions 160-218 and 743-854. Because no day 14 peak-response samples were available, the repertoires could be characterized only after the peak T cell response. After two AZD1222 doses, spike-specific TCR breadth and depth were significantly higher than at day 0 and than in MenACWY recipients. Participants were mostly white British, with more females than males. The authors suggested clonal diversity may have been underestimated. Conclusions about previously exposed vaccinees are limited, since just a handful of AZD1222 recipients were seropositive for SARS-CoV-2 at baseline. Reportedly, close to half of the unique spike-specific TCRs recognized epitopes lying outside the regions that are mutated in the B.1.351 and B.1.1.7 variants.

The sample's time point label is to be understood as: baseline before first vaccination. Samples from vaccinated people were obtained from the UK trials COV001 and COV002, which included a single-blind randomized controlled phase 2/3 trial of AZD1222 (ChAdOx1 nCoV-19) in healthy adults. For TCRbeta chain sequencing, PBMC samples from trial participants were taken at day 0 and at day 28 after the second dose. The receptor's source is an adult in good health. The sample here was peripheral blood, taken on day 0 of AZD1222 vaccination. In this chain, TRBV28 is recombined with TRBJ2-1, with TRBD2 tentatively as D gene (5 bases match). Here the CDR3 is given as CASKSPQRSSYNEQFF. The DNA sequence is given as TGTGCCAGCAAATCTCCTCAGCGGTCTTCTTACAATGAGCAGTTCTTC.